These T cell receptor beta chains were read from a single sample in a study of T-cell memory formation after mild COVID-19. TCRdb analysed the 5' RACE reads with MiXCR anew, one entry per CDR3 protein. The data contain under 450,000 distinct CDR3 sequences, under 25% of them singletons. Material for sequencing was PBMCs or a T cell subset sorted from them (not recorded which). All receptors come from a young man who had mild COVID-19 (a few samples of this study predate the infection). Cell type and time point are not known. The CDR3 runs from the conserved cysteine through the conserved F or W. The D gene is left open where the match is weak. Only some rows state a clone size, as once, few, many or a class for expanded clones.

>NA|many|TRBV5-1|TRBJ2-5
TGCGCCAGCAGCCCCGGACAGCAACTCCAAGAGACCCAGTACTTC
CASSPGQQLQETQYF
>NA|many|TRBV4-1|TRBJ1-5
TGCGCCAGCAGCCAAGTAGCGGACGAAAATCAGCCCCAGCATTTT
CASSQVADENQPQHF
>NA|few|TRBV12-3/TRBV12-4|TRBJ1-2
TGTGCCAGCAGCCAGCTAGGGCAGACATATAACTATGGCTACACCTTC
CASSQLGQTYNYGYTF
>NA|NA|TRBV11-2|TRBJ2-7
TGTGCCAGCAGCTCTAACAGTTACGAGCAGTACTTC
CASSSNSYEQYF
>NA|few|TRBV24-1|TRBJ2-1
TGTGCCACCAGTGCCGGACTGCCGAACAATGAGCAGTTCTTC
CATSAGLPNNEQFF
>NA|NA|TRBV18|TRBJ2-1
TGTGCCAGCTCACCATGGATCTATGAGCAGTTCTTC
CASSPWIYEQFF
>NA|NA|TRBV9|TRBJ2-3
TGTGCCAGCAGCGCCGGGGACACAGCAATAGATACGCAGTATTTT
CASSAGDTAIDTQYF
>TRBD1|few|TRBV20-1|TRBJ1-5
TGCAGTGCTCGGATTGCCGGGACAGCTAATAATCAGCCCCAGCATTTT
CSARIAGTANNQPQHF
>TRBD1|NA|TRBV6-2/TRBV6-3|TRBJ1-2
TGTGCCAGCAGTTACCGCCGACAGGGACTCTACGGCTACACCTTC
CASSYRRQGLYGYTF
>TRBD2|NA|TRBV5-4|TRBJ2-7
TGTGCCAGCAGCTTCGGGGGGGCCGGTGGTAGCGAGCAGTACTTC
CASSFGGAGGSEQYF
>TRBD1|NA|TRBV12-3/TRBV12-4|TRBJ2-5
TGTGCCAGCAGCCCCCCCCCGGGACAGGGGGCACATGAGACCCAGTACTTC
CASSPPPGQGAHETQYF
>NA|NA|TRBV7-2|TRBJ1-1
TGTGCCAGCGGCCAAGCTTTCCGAGCCACTGAAGCTTTCTTT
CASGQAFRATEAFF
>TRBD2|few|TRBV3-1|TRBJ2-1
TGTGCCAGCAGCCCCGAGGGAGTGGTAGCGGGGGGTTACAATGAGCAGTTCTTC
CASSPEGVVAGGYNEQFF
>TRBD1|NA|TRBV20-1|TRBJ2-3
TGCAGTGCTCGGACCGGGACAGGCACAGATACGCAGTATTTT
CSARTGTGTDTQYF
>NA|once|TRBV4-1|TRBJ2-3
TGCGCCAGCAGTCCCTTAACGCATCCTAGCACAGATACGCAGTATTTT
CASSPLTHPSTDTQYF
>NA|NA|TRBV6-5|TRBJ2-2
TGTGCCAGCAGCCAGACCGGGAACACCGGGGAGCTGTTTTTT
CASSQTGNTGELFF
>NA|few|TRBV12-3/TRBV12-4|TRBJ1-1
TGTGCCAGCAGTTCGCTACGCGGAAACACTGAAGCTTTCTTT
CASSSLRGNTEAFF
>TRBD2|NA|TRBV14|TRBJ2-7
TGTGCCAGCAGGGAGGGAGGGAGCTACGAGCAGTACTTC
CASREGGSYEQYF
>TRBD1|few|TRBV2|TRBJ1-2
TGTGCCAGCAGCGCTGGGACAGCTATGGGCTACACCTTC
CASSAGTAMGYTF
>NA|few|TRBV7-9|TRBJ1-2
TGTGCCAGCAGCTTCGCCGGCGACTTC
CASSFAGDF
>NA|NA|TRBV4-1|TRBJ1-1
TGCGCCAGCAGCCAAGTCCACCGGTTGAACACTGAAGCTTTCTTT
CASSQVHRLNTEAFF
>NA|few|TRBV4-3|TRBJ2-7
TGCGCCAGCAGCCAGGGACGGTACTCCTACGAGCAGTACTTC
CASSQGRYSYEQYF
>TRBD1|NA|TRBV20-1|TRBJ1-3
TGCAGTGCTAGAACGGCCGGGACAGGGACGAACACCATATATTTT
CSARTAGTGTNTIYF
>NA|NA|TRBV7-2|TRBJ2-5
TGTGCCAGCAGCTTCAGGAATTTTGAGACCCAGTACTTC
CASSFRNFETQYF
>NA|NA|TRBV7-2|TRBJ1-6
TGTGCCAGCAGCATACAAGGGGGGGATTCACCCCTCCACTTT
CASSIQGGDSPLHF
>TRBD2|NA|TRBV12-3/TRBV12-4|TRBJ2-1
TGTGCCAGCAGCCCGGGGGGGTCGACGTACAATGAGCAGTTCTTC
CASSPGGSTYNEQFF
>NA|NA|TRBV13|TRBJ2-1
TGTGCCAGCAGCTTAGTTCCAGGGAATGAGCAGTTCTTC
CASSLVPGNEQFF
>NA|few|TRBV5-1|TRBJ1-1
TGCGCCAGCAGCACCTATAGACCTGGTAACACTGAAGCTTTCTTT
CASSTYRPGNTEAFF
>TRBD2|few|TRBV5-5|TRBJ2-1
TGTGCCAGCAGCTCATCCGGGACTACCTACAATGAGCAGTTCTTC
CASSSSGTTYNEQFF
>NA|few|TRBV19|TRBJ2-2
TGTGCCAGTAGTATCGGCCAGGCCACCGGGGAGCTGTTTTTT
CASSIGQATGELFF
>TRBD1|NA|TRBV11-2|TRBJ2-2
TGTGCCAGCAGCCGGCCTGAGGGGGCCTCTACCGGGGAGCTGTTTTTT
CASSRPEGASTGELFF
>NA|NA|TRBV7-7|TRBJ2-3
TGTGCCAGCAGCTTATCGGGTGTCGGAGATACGCAGTATTTT
CASSLSGVGDTQYF
>NA|few|TRBV6-6|TRBJ1-6
TGTGCCAGCAAGGCAGGGTTATATCAGGATAATTCACCCCTCCACTTT
CASKAGLYQDNSPLHF
>NA|many|TRBV24-1|TRBJ2-2
TGTGCCACCAGTGAGGCCCAGGGTACCGGGGAGCTGTTTTTT
CATSEAQGTGELFF
>NA|NA|TRBV5-4|TRBJ2-3
TGTGCCAGCAGCTTGGGGTGGGGGAACACAGATACGCAGTATTTT
CASSLGWGNTDTQYF
>TRBD2|NA|TRBV20-1|TRBJ2-1
TGCAGTGCAGGGACTAGCGGGGGGACGGATGAGCAGTTCTTC
CSAGTSGGTDEQFF
>TRBD1|NA|TRBV28|TRBJ2-2
TGTGCCAGCAGTTCCCCAGGGGGCACCGGGGAGCTGTTTTTT
CASSSPGGTGELFF
>TRBD1|many|TRBV12-3/TRBV12-4|TRBJ1-2
TGTGCCAGCAGCCAGGGGGGAGGCTACACCTTC
CASSQGGGYTF
>NA|few|TRBV19|TRBJ1-5
TGTGCCAGTAGTGGAAACCGAAATCAGCCCCAGCATTTT
CASSGNRNQPQHF
>NA|few|TRBV29-1|TRBJ2-1
TGCAGCGTTGTGGGAGGAGGGACGGGCTCCTACAATGAGCAGTTCTTC
CSVVGGGTGSYNEQFF
>NA|NA|TRBV12-3/TRBV12-4|TRBJ2-7
TGTGCCAGCAGTTTATTCCAGGGACCCTACGAGCAGTACTTC
CASSLFQGPYEQYF
>NA|NA|TRBV10-2|TRBJ2-5
TGCGCCAGCACCCCAGCGGGTCAAGAGACCCAGTACTTC
CASTPAGQETQYF